A single T cell receptor beta chain is shown here with its context. This entry is derived from a study of blood T cell repertoires in COVID-19. About the study: Sample material is recorded as cDNA or gDNA derived from T cells, B-cell-depleted T cells, or PBMCs.

Profiling relied on immunoSEQ multiplex PCR, and the TCRdb table lists in-frame clones only, not all of them. The sample comprises 75,000 or so clones, roughly 89% of which are singletons, and nearly 5% rests with the top ten. The germline V gene has CDR1 LNHNV and CDR2 YYDKDF (reference sequence). This CDR3 has 14 amino acids. V lost 1 base, J lost 6 bases, and 7 bases lay in between. The TCR originated in an elderly woman with active or convalescent COVID-19. This chain links TRBV15 with TRBJ1-6; D possibly corresponds to TRBD1 (5 bases). Sequencing was done on a sample of peripheral blood. In nucleotides, the CDR3 is TGTGCCACCAGCAGAGGACAGACTAATTCACCCCTCCACTTT. This sequence encodes CATSRGQTNSPLHF. Drawing the rest from reference TRBV15 and TRBJ1-6, the complete variable domain is DAMVIQNPRYQVTQFGKPVTLSCSQTLNHNVMYWYQQKSSQAPKLLFHYYDKDFNNEADTPDNFQSRRPNTSFCFLDIRSPGLGDTAMYLCATSRGQTNSPLHFGNGTRLTVT.